The 30 T cell receptor beta chains given below trace back to one sample, sequenced in a study of cytomegalovirus exposure and HLA in healthy donors. 13 Jbeta primers and 60 Vbeta primers were used for the PCR. Some clones are missing from TCRdb's copy, which holds only in-frame ones; the method was immunoSEQ multiplex PCR. The table for this sample gives fewer than 35,000 clones. The sample consisted of PBMCs. The origin of the receptors is a female donor in good health and CMV-seronegative.

The chain recombines TRBV13 with TRBJ2-1; 11 bases are a match to TRBD2. Germline V gene data show CDR1 as PRHDT and CDR2 as FYEKMQ (reference sequence). V shed 5 bases, J shed 7 bases, and the junction held 4 bases outside the gene matches. The CDR3 extends over 14 amino acids. Here the CDR3 DNA reads TGTGCCAGCAGCCTATTAGCGGGGGGGAATGAGCAGTTCTTC. Its translation is CASSLLAGGNEQFF.

The chain has TRBV19 and TRBJ2-7, with a tentative D call TRBD1 (6 bases). Trimming removed 4 bases at V and 2 bases at J, with 15 bases between. The CDR3 has 15 amino acids. Germline CDR1 LNHDA, CDR2 SQIVND (reference sequence). CDR3 loop: CASSTMADSPYEQYF. The CDR3 region has the DNA TGTGCCAGTAGTACAATGGCGGACAGTCCCTACGAGCAGTACTTC.

V usage is TRBV5-1 and J usage is TRBJ1-1, with 8 bases identical to TRBD1. V was clipped by 7 bases and J by 9 bases; unmatched bases: 14. CDR3 length equals 14 residues. Germline CDR1 is SGHRS and CDR2 is YFSETQ. CDR3 nucleotides: TGCGCCAGCGACGTACAGGGGGGAACGGGGAAAGCTTTCTTT. Translating it yields CASDVQGGTGKAFF.

CDR3 sequence reads: CASSLAQGSTEAFF. CDR3 coding DNA: TGTGCCAGCAGCTTAGCACAGGGTAGCACTGAAGCTTTCTTT. The rearrangement links TRBV7-8 to TRBJ1-1; a weak D match, TRBD1 (6 bases). CDR3 length: 14 residues. V was pared by 0 bases and J by 4 bases, with 9 bases between. Germline CDR1 reads SGHVS; CDR2 reads FQNEAQ.

J is TRBJ2-3 and V is TRBV7-8, with 10 bases that match TRBD2. This CDR3 contains 17 residues. V trimming: 5 bases; J trimming: 4 bases; junction bases outside the gene matches: 12. Germline V gene data show CDR1 as SGHVS and CDR2 as FQNEAQ. As DNA, the CDR3 is TGTGCCAGCAGCGTGCGACCCGGGACTAGCGTTGCAGATACGCAGTATTTT. Translated, it gives CASSVRPGTSVADTQYF.

The J gene is TRBJ2-3, the V gene TRBV2; TRBD1 aligns across 8 bases. This CDR3 is built from 15 residues. Germline values: CDR1 SNHLY, CDR2 FYNNEI. The junction had 12 bases not matched to a gene; V was cut back by 8 bases and J by 5 bases. CDR3 in DNA: TGTGCCAGCGGAGGACAGGGCCTCCTCGTAGATACGCAGTATTTT. Its translation: CASGGQGLLVDTQYF.

The chain recombines TRBV9 with TRBJ2-7, with TRBD1 as a possible D gene (6 bases). The V end was cut by 0 bases, the J end by 8 bases, with 12 bases between. CDR3 length equals 13 residues. Per germline, CDR1 SGDLS and CDR2 YYNGEE. This CDR3 is CASSVDQGRKQYF. DNA for the CDR3: TGTGCCAGCAGCGTAGATCAGGGGAGAAAGCAGTACTTC.

The V gene is TRBV12-5, the J gene TRBJ2-5, with 7 bases aligning to TRBD1. Trimming took 5 bases from V and 5 from J; bases not matched to a gene: 8. Germline CDR1 LGHNT, CDR2 FRNRAP. This CDR3 contains 14 residues. CDR3: CASGLTGSGETQYF. The DNA for the CDR3 is TGTGCTAGTGGTCTGACAGGGTCCGGGGAGACCCAGTACTTC.

The chain couples TRBV27 to TRBJ1-1; D remains unclear. CDR1 is MNHEY and CDR2 is SMNVEV in the germline V gene (reference sequence). The V end lost 7 bases, the J end lost 8 bases, and 17 bases lay between the germline ends. The CDR3 is 13 residues long. The CDR3 DNA reads TGTGCCAGCAATCCTATCCCAGGTAGGGAAGCTTTCTTT. It translates to CASNPIPGREAFF.

V gene TRBV28 combines with J gene TRBJ1-1, with D perhaps matching TRBD1 (5 bases). The germline gives CDR1 MDHEN, CDR2 SYDVKM. CDR3 length equals 13 residues. The V and J ends lost 7 bases and 9 bases respectively, with 18 bases between them. The CDR3 DNA follows: TGTGCCAGCAACCTCATCGGGGGGAGGCAAGCTTTCTTT. This encodes CASNLIGGRQAFF.

The chain is built from TRBV9 and TRBJ1-2; D may be TRBD1 (6 bases). CDR3 length: 15 residues. Germline CDR1 and CDR2: SGDLS and YYNGEE. The germline V and J ends were trimmed by 0 bases and 8 bases, with 17 bases remaining between them. CDR3 DNA: TGTGCCAGCAGCGTAGGCCCCACACAGGGTGGAGGCTACACCTTC. This encodes CASSVGPTQGGGYTF.

The V gene is TRBV11-2, the J gene TRBJ2-6; D gene ambiguous. CDR1 is SGHAT, CDR2 FQNNGV, per germline. The CDR3 length is 16 residues. V lost 6 bases and J 1 base, leaving 13 bases between the germline ends. The CDR3 is CASRLLLASGANVLTF. The CDR3 coding sequence is TGTGCCAGCAGATTATTGTTGGCTTCTGGGGCCAACGTCCTGACTTTC.

The rearrangement uses TRBV28 and TRBJ2-7, with 7 bases fitting TRBD1. Germline-derived CDR1 and CDR2 are MDHEN and SYDVKM. V was clipped by 8 bases and J by 5 bases; unmatched bases: 27. The CDR3 has 19 amino acids. CDR3 in DNA: TGTGCCAGCCGGGCGAGTATATCCCATGATGGCAGGGGGAACAACGAGCAGTACTTC. It encodes CASRASISHDGRGNNEQYF.

The rearrangement uses TRBV5-6 and TRBJ1-1; possibly TRBD1 for D (5 bases). Germline V gene data show CDR1 as SGHDT and CDR2 as YYEEEE. The CDR3 is made up of 15 amino acids. Trimming stripped 2 bases from V and 4 bases from J, with 15 bases between. The CDR3 region is CASSFRAHDPTEAFF. The CDR3 nucleotides are TGTGCCAGCAGCTTCAGGGCCCATGATCCCACTGAAGCTTTCTTT.

The chain carries TRBV6-5 and TRBJ2-5, with 8 bases aligning to TRBD1. Germline values: CDR1 MNHEY, CDR2 SVGAGI. This CDR3 is 13 amino acids long. J was trimmed by 4 bases and V by 6 bases; bases with no gene match: 4. CDR3 sequence: CASSRTGTETQYF. For the CDR3, the DNA is TGTGCCAGCAGCCGGACAGGGACAGAGACCCAGTACTTC.

As to this clone: Within the sample, other DNA sequences also encode this same CDR3. The V call is TRBV9, the J call TRBJ2-7, with D tentatively TRBD2 (6 bases). From germline, CDR1 is SGDLS and CDR2 YYNGEE. V lost 0 bases and J 3 bases, leaving 10 bases between the germline ends. The CDR3 has 14 residues. The CDR3 protein is CASSVEDYLYEQYF. Written as DNA, the CDR3 is TGTGCCAGCAGCGTAGAGGACTACCTCTACGAGCAGTACTTC. Together with reference TRBV9 and TRBJ2-7, the CDR3 gives the full variable domain: DSGVTQTPKHLITATGQRVTLRCSPRSGDLSVYWYQQSLDQGLQFLIQYYNGEERAKGNILERFSAQQFPDLHSELNLSSLELGDSALYFCASSVEDYLYEQYFGPGTRLTVT.

V gene TRBV15 combines with J gene TRBJ1-1; D possibly corresponds to TRBD1 (5 bases). V was pared by 8 bases and J by 3 bases, with 16 bases between. Germline V gene sequence: CDR1 LNHNV, CDR2 YYDKDF (reference sequence). This CDR3 is 14 amino acids long. CDR3 sequence reads: CATGITGGHTEAFF. CDR3 nucleotides: TGTGCCACCGGAATTACCGGGGGTCACACTGAAGCTTTCTTT.

The V gene is TRBV10-3, the J gene TRBJ2-5; 9 bases are shared with TRBD2. Germline V gene sequence: CDR1 ENHRY, CDR2 SYGVKD. The trim removed 3 bases at V and 2 bases at J, leaving 4 bases unmatched. The length of the CDR3 is 15 residues. CDR3 in DNA: TGTGCCATCAGTGATGGTAGCGGGAGTCAAGAGACCCAGTACTTC. This gives the protein CAISDGSGSQETQYF.

The rearrangement links TRBV5-1 to TRBJ2-3, with D perhaps TRBD1 (6 bases). Between the trimmed V and J ends, which lost 4 bases and 2 bases, there was a span of 11 bases. The CDR3 sequence is 14 residues long. From germline, CDR1 is SGHRS and CDR2 YFSETQ. DNA of the CDR3: TGCGCCAGCAGCACCGGACAGTTCACAGATACGCAGTATTTT. Amino acids: CASSTGQFTDTQYF.

Comment on this clone: The same CDR3 can be traced to other DNA sequences in this sample. This rearrangement joins TRBV5-1 to TRBJ2-2; D remains unclear. This CDR3 comprises 15 residues. Germline values: CDR1 SGHRS, CDR2 YFSETQ. V was pared by 0 bases and J by 1 base, with 7 bases between. The DNA for the CDR3 is TGCGCCAGCAGCTTGGTACCAGGGAACACCGGGGAGCTGTTTTTT. Translation gives CASSLVPGNTGELFF.

The gene calls are TRBV27 and TRBJ2-3, with a tentative D call TRBD2 (7 bases). Germline CDR1 is MNHEY and CDR2 is SMNVEV (reference sequence). Trimming removed 6 bases from V and 2 bases from J, with 15 bases in between. The CDR3 has 15 residues. The chain's CDR3 is CASSRGASPTDTQYF. Here the CDR3 DNA reads TGTGCCAGCAGCCGGGGGGCTAGCCCCACAGATACGCAGTATTTT.

About this clone itself: A junction boundary mismatches the germline segment, possibly from a read error. The V gene is TRBV7-7, the J gene TRBJ2-3; 8 bases match TRBD1. Per germline, CDR1 SSHAT and CDR2 FNYEAQ (reference sequence). The CDR3 spans 14 residues. In DNA form, the CDR3 reads TGTGCTAGCAGCTCTGACAGGGGCCTGGATACGCAGTATTTT. It is translated as CASSSDRGLDTQYF.

This chain uses TRBV2 with TRBJ1-2; TRBD1 might be the D (6 bases). V was pared by 3 bases and J by 2 bases, with 10 bases between. Germline CDR1 and CDR2: SNHLY and FYNNEI. CDR3 length: 14 residues. CDR3 sequence reads: CASSEGAKNYGYTF. CDR3 in DNA: TGTGCCAGCAGTGAGGGGGCTAAAAACTATGGCTACACCTTC.

The chain links TRBV29-1 to TRBJ1-4; D gene unclear. Per germline, CDR1 SQVTM and CDR2 ANQGSEA. With 6 bases removed from V and 7 bases from J, the gap between germline ends came to 21 bases. CDR3 length equals 15 residues. The CDR3 spells CSVYGEGDGSEKLFF. The CDR3 coding sequence is TGCAGCGTGTACGGGGAAGGTGACGGTAGTGAAAAACTGTTTTTT.

V gene TRBV9 combines with J gene TRBJ1-2, with TRBD1 as a possible D gene (5 bases). This CDR3 has 14 amino acids. Trimming shortened V by 2 bases and J by 3 bases, and 11 bases separated the two germline ends. Germline CDR1 is SGDLS and CDR2 is YYNGEE. CDR3 nucleotide sequence: TGTGCCAGCAGCGTCCCGACAGTCTACTATGGCTACACCTTC. Translating gives CASSVPTVYYGYTF.

The V gene is TRBV7-3, the J gene TRBJ2-5; the D gene is possibly TRBD1 (5 bases). CDR3 length: 13 amino acids. V lost 5 bases and J 1 base, leaving 8 bases between the germline ends. CDR1 SGHTA and CDR2 FQGTGA come from the germline V gene. The CDR3 nucleotides read TGTGCCAGCAGCGGGGCGGCCCAAGAGACCCAGTACTTC. Its translation is CASSGAAQETQYF.

This chain uses TRBV19 with TRBJ1-2, with D perhaps TRBD1 (5 bases). This CDR3 is built from 16 residues. Per the germline V gene, CDR1 is LNHDA and CDR2 is SQIVND (reference sequence). The V end was cut by 3 bases, the J end by 0 bases, with 14 bases between. CDR3 residues: CASSMQGMVPNYGYTF. CDR3 DNA sequence: TGTGCCAGTAGTATGCAGGGAATGGTCCCTAACTATGGCTACACCTTC.

The chain has TRBV30 and TRBJ1-4; 9 bases agree with TRBD1. The germline V gene encodes CDR1 GTSNPN and CDR2 SVGIG (reference sequence). The ends lost 8 bases at V and 13 bases at J; junction bases unmatched: 14. There are 13 residues in the CDR3. The CDR3 DNA sequence: TGTGCCAGCCACGGGACAGGGTCGGAGAGACTGTTTTTT. Protein product: CASHGTGSERLFF.

This rearrangement joins TRBV6-1 to TRBJ1-5, with D maybe TRBD1 (5 bases). This CDR3 region has 15 residues. Trimming took 10 bases from V and 7 from J, leaving 23 bases between them. Germline V CDR1 and CDR2: MNHNS, SASEGT. In DNA, the CDR3 is TGTGCCATCCATCACGCGGGACCTCGGCTCCAGCCCCAGCATTTT. It encodes CAIHHAGPRLQPQHF.

About this clone: The junction differs from germline at one of its ends, possibly a read error. The chain couples TRBV2 to TRBJ2-1, with 7 bases identical to TRBD2. CDR1 is SNHLY and CDR2 is FYNNEI in the germline V gene. CDR3 length equals 13 residues. The CDR3 region has the DNA TGCACAGCGGCCAGCGGGGAGTACGATGAGCAGTTCTTC. Its translation: CTAASGEYDEQFF.